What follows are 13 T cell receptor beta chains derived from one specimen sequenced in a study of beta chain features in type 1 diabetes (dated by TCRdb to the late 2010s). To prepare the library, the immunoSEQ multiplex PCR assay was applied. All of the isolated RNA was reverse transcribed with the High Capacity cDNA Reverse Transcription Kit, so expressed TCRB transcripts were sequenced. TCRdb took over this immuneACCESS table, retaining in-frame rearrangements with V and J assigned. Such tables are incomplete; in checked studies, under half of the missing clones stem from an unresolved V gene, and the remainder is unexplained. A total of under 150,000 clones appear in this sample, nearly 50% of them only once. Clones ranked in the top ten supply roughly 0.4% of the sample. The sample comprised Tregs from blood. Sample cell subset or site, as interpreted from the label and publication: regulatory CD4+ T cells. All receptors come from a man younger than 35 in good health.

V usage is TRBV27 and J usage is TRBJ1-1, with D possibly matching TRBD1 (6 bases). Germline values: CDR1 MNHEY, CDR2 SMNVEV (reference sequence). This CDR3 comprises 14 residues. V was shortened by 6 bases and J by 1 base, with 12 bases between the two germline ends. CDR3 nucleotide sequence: TGTGCCAGCAGACAGGGCACGGGGAACACTGAAGCTTTCTTT. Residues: CASRQGTGNTEAFF.

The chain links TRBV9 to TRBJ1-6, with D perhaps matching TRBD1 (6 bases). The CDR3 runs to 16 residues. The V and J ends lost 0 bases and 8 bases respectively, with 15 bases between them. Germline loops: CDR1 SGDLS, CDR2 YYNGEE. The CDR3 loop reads CASSVGTGNSYSPLHF. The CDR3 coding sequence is TGTGCCAGCAGCGTAGGAACAGGGAACAGTTATTCACCCCTCCACTTT.

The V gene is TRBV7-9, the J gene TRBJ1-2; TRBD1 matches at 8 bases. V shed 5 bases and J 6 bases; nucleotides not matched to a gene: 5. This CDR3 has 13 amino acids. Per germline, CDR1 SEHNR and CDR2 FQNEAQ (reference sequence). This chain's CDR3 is CASSPGGWDGYTF. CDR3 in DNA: TGTGCCAGCAGCCCAGGGGGCTGGGATGGCTACACCTTC.

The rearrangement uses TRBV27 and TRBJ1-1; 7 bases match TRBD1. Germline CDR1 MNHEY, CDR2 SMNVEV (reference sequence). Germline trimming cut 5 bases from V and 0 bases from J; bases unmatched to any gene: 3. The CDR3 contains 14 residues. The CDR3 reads CASSPQGLNTEAFF. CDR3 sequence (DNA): TGTGCCAGCAGTCCACAGGGGCTGAACACTGAAGCTTTCTTT.

DNA of the CDR3: TGTGCCAGCAGCCGAGGGACACAGAACACTGAAGCTTTCTTT. Its translation: CASSRGTQNTEAFF. The V call is TRBV7-3, the J call TRBJ1-1, with D possibly being TRBD1 (6 bases). The V end was cut by 5 bases, the J end by 1 base, with 11 bases between. The CDR3 has 14 residues. CDR1 and CDR2 (germline): SGHTA, FQGTGA.

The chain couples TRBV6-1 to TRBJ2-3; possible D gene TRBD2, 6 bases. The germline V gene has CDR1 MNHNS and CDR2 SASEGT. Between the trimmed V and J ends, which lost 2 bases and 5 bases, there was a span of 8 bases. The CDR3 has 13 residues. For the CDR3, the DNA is TGTGCCAGCAGTGAAATTAGCGGAGATACGCAGTATTTT. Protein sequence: CASSEISGDTQYF.

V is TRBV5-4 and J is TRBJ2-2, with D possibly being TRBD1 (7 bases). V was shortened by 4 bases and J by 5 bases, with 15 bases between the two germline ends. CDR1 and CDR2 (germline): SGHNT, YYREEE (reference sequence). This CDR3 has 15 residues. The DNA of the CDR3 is TGTGCCAGCAGCGCGGGACAGTTCGTTACCGGGGAGCTGTTTTTT. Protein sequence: CASSAGQFVTGELFF.

The CDR3 nucleotides read TGTGCTACAAAGACAGACTCCTACAATGAGCAGTTCTTC. The encoded protein is CATKTDSYNEQFF. This chain joins TRBV11-2 and TRBJ2-1, with a weak D call TRBD1 (5 bases). This CDR3 contains 13 residues. CDR1 and CDR2 (germline): SGHAT, FQNNGV. Full variable domain (rest looked up from reference TRBV11-2 and TRBJ2-1): EAGVAQSPRYKIIEKRQSVAFWCNPISGHATLYWYQQILGQGPKLLIQFQNNGVVDDSQLPKDRFSAERLKGVDSTLKIQPAKLEDSAVYLCATKTDSYNEQFFGPGTRLTVL.

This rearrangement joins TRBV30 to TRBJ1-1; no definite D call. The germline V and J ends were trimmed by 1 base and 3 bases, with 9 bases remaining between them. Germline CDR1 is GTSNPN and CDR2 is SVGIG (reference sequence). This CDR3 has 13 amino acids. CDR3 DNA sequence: TGTGCCTGGAGTGGAACTAGTCACACTGAAGCTTTCTTT. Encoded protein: CAWSGTSHTEAFF.

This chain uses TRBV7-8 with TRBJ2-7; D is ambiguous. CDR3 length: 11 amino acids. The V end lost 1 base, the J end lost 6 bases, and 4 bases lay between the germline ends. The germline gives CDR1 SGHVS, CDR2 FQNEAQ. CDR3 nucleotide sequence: TGTGCCAGCAGCTTAGTAGTCGAGCAGTACTTC. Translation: CASSLVVEQYF.

CDR3 residues: CASSHRGQGGEKLFF. The CDR3 region has the DNA TGTGCCAGCTCCCACCGGGGACAGGGAGGCGAAAAACTGTTTTTT. The chain couples TRBV18 to TRBJ1-4; 9 nucleotides line up with TRBD1. V gave up 6 bases and J gave up 8 bases; unmatched junction bases: 10. The V gene's germline CDR1 is KGHSH and CDR2 LQKENI. The CDR3 is 15 residues long.

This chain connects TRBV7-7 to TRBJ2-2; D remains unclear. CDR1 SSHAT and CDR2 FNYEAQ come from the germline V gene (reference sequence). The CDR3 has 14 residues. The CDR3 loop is CATREASNTGELFF. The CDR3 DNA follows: TGTGCTACCCGAGAGGCCTCGAACACCGGGGAGCTGTTTTTT.

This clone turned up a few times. The CDR3 here is CASSGHRTSGIYNEQFF. Written as DNA, the CDR3 is TGTGCCAGCAGCGGACACCGGACTAGCGGAATCTACAATGAGCAGTTCTTC. This chain uses TRBV7-9 with TRBJ2-1; 10 bases are a match to TRBD2. Germline loops: CDR1 SEHNR, CDR2 FQNEAQ (reference sequence). This CDR3 contains 17 residues. The V and J ends lost 5 bases and 3 bases, in that order; junction bases with no gene match: 10.